The 3 T cell receptor beta chains below all came from one sample that was sequenced in a study of cytomegalovirus exposure and HLA in healthy donors. PCR used 60 Vbeta primers and 13 Jbeta primers. Method: immunoSEQ multiplex PCR; TCRdb's copy keeps in-frame clones and lacks some. The repertoire holds fewer than 150,000 clones, with 75% to 80% as singletons. Sequencing was performed on PBMCs. These receptors came from a young man in good health and CMV-seronegative.

The rearrangement joins TRBV7-3 to TRBJ1-2; D is uncertain. The CDR3 is 15 amino acids. Trimming removed 0 bases at V and 8 bases at J, with 16 bases between. CDR1 is SGHTA and CDR2 is FQGTGA in the germline V gene. This CDR3 reads CASSLTSLHPGGYTF. The DNA for the CDR3 is TGTGCCAGCAGCTTAACGTCGCTCCACCCGGGAGGCTACACCTTC.

The V call is TRBV5-6, the J call TRBJ2-5, with D hard to call. With 0 bases removed from V and 1 base from J, the gap between germline ends came to 4 bases. The germline V gene encodes CDR1 SGHDT and CDR2 YYEEEE. This CDR3 spans 13 amino acids. The CDR3 region has the DNA TGTGCCAGCAGCTTGGCTAGCCAAGAGACCCAGTACTTC. Protein product: CASSLASQETQYF.

This chain's CDR3 is CASSPLQGSTQYF. CDR3 in DNA: TGTGCCAGCAGCCCACTACAGGGTTCTACGCAGTATTTT. The chain joins TRBV7-3 to TRBJ2-3; perhaps TRBD1 as D (6 bases). The V gene lost 5 bases and the J gene lost 8 bases, with 14 bases spanning the gap. Looked up from germline, CDR1 is SGHTA and CDR2 is FQGTGA. This CDR3 comprises 13 residues.